The clone carrying this TCR beta chain showed up just once. Using immunoSEQ multiplex PCR, the repertoire was profiled, and TCRdb retains in-frame clones only, with some absent. Of some 87,000 clones in the sample, 95% to 98% were seen once. This entry is derived from a study of technical replicates of blood from four donors. The junction had 6 bases not matched to a gene; V was cut back by 5 bases and J by 4 bases. Per the germline V gene, CDR1 is LNHDA and CDR2 is SQIVND (reference sequence). The CDR3 consists of 16 residues. This TCR was sampled from a human donor in good health. Sequenced material: T cells isolated from PBMCs. The chain couples TRBV19 to TRBJ2-3; 13 bases map to TRBD2. CDR3 coding DNA: TGTGCCAGTAGTCTCGGACTAGCGGGAGTAGCAGATACGCAGTATTTT. This encodes CASSLGLAGVADTQYF.